The rows below give T cell receptor beta chains drawn from one sample of a study of blood T cells in healthy people across ages. One entry per CDR3 protein, called by TCRdb with MiXCR from the 5' RACE reads. This sample has 920,000 or so distinct CDR3 sequences, with 35% to 55% found just once. The sequencing sample was made of blood. These receptors came from a woman aged 55-69 years in good health. Both conserved end residues are part of each CDR3. Fields, in order: V gene, clone size, J gene, D gene, CDR3 protein. D genes are given only for firm matches. Where a row states a size, it is once, few, many or the class of an expanded clone; other rows omit it.

V: TRBV11-1; size: -; J: TRBJ2-3; D: TRBD2; CDR3: CASSLGWTRGTDTQYF
V: TRBV24-1; size: -; J: TRBJ2-1; D: -; CDR3: CATCQGARNEQFF
V: TRBV12-3/TRBV12-4; size: -; J: TRBJ2-1; D: TRBD2; CDR3: CASRPSGAPTYNEQFF
V: TRBV29-1; size: few; J: TRBJ2-7; D: TRBD2; CDR3: CSARVAGAGEQYF
V: TRBV27; size: -; J: TRBJ2-7; D: TRBD1; CDR3: CASSPQTGTLSYEQYF
V: TRBV11-2; size: -; J: TRBJ2-5; D: -; CDR3: CASSLVVGLGEQYF
V: TRBV7-9; size: few; J: -; D: -; CDR3: CASSPRSDAQRETQYF
V: TRBV29-1; size: many; J: TRBJ2-3; D: -; CDR3: CSVGRRNTDTQYF
V: TRBV3-1; size: -; J: TRBJ1-4; D: -; CDR3: CASSQTGWELFF
V: TRBV4-1; size: -; J: TRBJ2-5; D: TRBD1; CDR3: CASSQSPSDRGQFGTQYF
V: TRBV4-3; size: -; J: TRBJ2-6; D: -; CDR3: CASSQDPPGARTGANVLTF
V: TRBV14; size: -; J: TRBJ2-1; D: TRBD2; CDR3: CASSQVIAGGRQFF
V: TRBV6-6; size: -; J: TRBJ1-2; D: -; CDR3: CASSSDRGGDYGYTF
V: TRBV2; size: -; J: TRBJ1-5; D: -; CDR3: CASSEPQGQPQHF
V: TRBV5-1; size: few; J: TRBJ2-3; D: TRBD2; CDR3: CASRTSGGGATDTQYF
V: TRBV6-6; size: -; J: TRBJ1-4; D: -; CDR3: CASSYTGGVGGGLFF
V: TRBV12-3/TRBV12-4; size: few; J: TRBJ2-2; D: -; CDR3: CASSLFSGELFF
V: TRBV5-1; size: few; J: TRBJ1-1; D: -; CDR3: CASSLTGTHTEAFF